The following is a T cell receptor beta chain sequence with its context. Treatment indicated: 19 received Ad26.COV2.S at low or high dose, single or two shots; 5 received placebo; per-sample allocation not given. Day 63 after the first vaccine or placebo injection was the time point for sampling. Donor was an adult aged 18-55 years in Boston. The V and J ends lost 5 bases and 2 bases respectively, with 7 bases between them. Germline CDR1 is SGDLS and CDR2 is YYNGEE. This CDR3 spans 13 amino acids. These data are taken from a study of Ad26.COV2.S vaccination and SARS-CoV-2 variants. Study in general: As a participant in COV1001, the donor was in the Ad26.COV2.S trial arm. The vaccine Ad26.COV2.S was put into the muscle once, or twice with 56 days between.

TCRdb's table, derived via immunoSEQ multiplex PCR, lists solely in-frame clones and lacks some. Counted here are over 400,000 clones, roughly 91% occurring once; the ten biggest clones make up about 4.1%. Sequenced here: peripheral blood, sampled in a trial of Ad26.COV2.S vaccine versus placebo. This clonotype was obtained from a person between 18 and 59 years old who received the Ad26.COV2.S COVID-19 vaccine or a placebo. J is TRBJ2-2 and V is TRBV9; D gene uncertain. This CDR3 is CASRNRNTGELFF. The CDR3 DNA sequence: TGTGCCAGCAGAAACCGAAACACCGGGGAGCTGTTTTTT.